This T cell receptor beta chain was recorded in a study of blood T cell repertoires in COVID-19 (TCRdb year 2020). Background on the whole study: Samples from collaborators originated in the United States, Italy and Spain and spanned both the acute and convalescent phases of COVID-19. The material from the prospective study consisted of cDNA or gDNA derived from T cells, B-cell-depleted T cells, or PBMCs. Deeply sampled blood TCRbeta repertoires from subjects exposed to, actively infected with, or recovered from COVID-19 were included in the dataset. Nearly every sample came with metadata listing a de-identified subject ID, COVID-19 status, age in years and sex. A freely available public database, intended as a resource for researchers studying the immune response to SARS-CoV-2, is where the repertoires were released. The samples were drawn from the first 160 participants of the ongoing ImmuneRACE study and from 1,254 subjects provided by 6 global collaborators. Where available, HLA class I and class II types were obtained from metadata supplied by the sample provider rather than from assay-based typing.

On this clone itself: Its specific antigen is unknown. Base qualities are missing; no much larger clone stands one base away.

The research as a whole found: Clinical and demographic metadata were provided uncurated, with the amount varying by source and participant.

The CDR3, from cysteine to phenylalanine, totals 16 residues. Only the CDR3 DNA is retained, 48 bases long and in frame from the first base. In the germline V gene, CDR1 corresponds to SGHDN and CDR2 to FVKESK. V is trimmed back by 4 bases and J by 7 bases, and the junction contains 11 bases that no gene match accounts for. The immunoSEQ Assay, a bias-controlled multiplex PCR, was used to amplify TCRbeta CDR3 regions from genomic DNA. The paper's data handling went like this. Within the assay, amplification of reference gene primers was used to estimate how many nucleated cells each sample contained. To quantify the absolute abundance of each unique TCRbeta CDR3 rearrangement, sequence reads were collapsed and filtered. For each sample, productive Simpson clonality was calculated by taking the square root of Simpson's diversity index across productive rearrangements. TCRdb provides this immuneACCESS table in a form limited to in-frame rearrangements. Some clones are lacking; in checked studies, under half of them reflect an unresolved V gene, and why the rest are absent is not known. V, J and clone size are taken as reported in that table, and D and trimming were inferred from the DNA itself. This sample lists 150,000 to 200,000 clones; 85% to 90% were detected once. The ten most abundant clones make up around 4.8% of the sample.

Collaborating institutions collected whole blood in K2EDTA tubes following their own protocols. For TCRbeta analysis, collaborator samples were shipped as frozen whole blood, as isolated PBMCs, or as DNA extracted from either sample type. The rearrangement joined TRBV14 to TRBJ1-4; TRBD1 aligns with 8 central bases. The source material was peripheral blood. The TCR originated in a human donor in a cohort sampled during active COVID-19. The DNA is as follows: TGTGCCAGCAGCCGCCCACGGACAGGGTTGAGTGAAAAACTGTTTTTT. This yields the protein CASSRPRTGLSEKLFF.